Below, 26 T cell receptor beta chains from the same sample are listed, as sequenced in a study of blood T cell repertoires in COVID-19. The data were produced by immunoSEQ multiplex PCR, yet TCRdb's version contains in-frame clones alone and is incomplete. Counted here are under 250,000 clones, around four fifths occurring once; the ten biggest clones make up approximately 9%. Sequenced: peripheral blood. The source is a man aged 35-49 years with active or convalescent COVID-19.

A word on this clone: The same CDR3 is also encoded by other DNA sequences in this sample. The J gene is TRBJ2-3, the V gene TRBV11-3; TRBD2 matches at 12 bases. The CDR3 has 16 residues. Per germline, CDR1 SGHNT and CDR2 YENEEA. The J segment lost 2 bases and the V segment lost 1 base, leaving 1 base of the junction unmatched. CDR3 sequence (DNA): TGTGCCAGCAGCTTAGGGACTAGCGGGGCCACAGATACGCAGTATTTT. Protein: CASSLGTSGATDTQYF.

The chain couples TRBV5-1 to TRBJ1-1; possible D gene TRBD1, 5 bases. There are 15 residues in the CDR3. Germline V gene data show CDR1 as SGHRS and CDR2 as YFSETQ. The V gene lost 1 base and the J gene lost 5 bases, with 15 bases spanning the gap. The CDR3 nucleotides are TGCGCCAGCAGCTTGTGGGGCAGGGAAGGAACTGAAGCTTTCTTT. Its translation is CASSLWGREGTEAFF.

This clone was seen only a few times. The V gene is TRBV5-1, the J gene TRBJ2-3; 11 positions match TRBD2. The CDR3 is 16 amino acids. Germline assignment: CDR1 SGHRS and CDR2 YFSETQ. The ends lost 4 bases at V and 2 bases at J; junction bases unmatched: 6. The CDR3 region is CASSPYSGRDTDTQYF. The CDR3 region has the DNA TGCGCCAGCAGCCCCTATAGCGGGAGGGACACAGATACGCAGTATTTT.

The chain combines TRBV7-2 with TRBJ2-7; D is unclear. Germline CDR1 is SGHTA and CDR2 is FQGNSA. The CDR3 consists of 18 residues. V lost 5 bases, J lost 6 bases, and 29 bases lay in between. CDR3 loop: CASSPRGPESVDIAEQYF. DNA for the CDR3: TGTGCCAGCAGCCCCCGTGGGCCCGAGTCGGTAGACATCGCCGAGCAGTACTTC.

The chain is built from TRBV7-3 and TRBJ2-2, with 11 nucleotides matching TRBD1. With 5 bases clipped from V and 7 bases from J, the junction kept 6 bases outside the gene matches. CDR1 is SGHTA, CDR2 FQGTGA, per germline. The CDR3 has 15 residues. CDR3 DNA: TGTGCCAGCAGCCCCCGGACAGGGGGCCGCGGGGAGCTGTTTTTT. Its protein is CASSPRTGGRGELFF.

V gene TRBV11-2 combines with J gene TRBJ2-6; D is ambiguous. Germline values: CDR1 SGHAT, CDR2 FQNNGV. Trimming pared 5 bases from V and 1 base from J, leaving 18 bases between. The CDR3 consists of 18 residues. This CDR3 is CASSPRVSPTSGANVLTF. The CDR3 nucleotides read TGTGCCAGCAGCCCCCGGGTCAGTCCAACATCTGGGGCCAACGTCCTGACTTTC.

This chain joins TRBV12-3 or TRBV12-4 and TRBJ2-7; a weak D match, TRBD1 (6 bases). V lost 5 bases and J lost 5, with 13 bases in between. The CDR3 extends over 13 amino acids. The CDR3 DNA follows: TGTGCCAGCAGTACTTTACAGGGCCACGAGCAGTACTTC. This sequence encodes CASSTLQGHEQYF.

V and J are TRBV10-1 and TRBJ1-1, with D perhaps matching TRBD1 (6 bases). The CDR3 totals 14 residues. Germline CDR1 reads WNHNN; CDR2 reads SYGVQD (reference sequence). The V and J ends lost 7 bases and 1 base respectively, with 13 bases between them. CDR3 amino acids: CASIPTGTNTEAFF. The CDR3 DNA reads TGCGCCAGCATCCCGACAGGAACGAACACTGAAGCTTTCTTT.

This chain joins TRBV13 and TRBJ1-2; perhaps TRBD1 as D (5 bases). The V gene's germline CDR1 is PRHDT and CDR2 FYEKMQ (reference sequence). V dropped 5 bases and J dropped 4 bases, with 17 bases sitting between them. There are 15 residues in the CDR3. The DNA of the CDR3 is TGTGCCAGCAGCCGTCAAAATCAGGGTTCCTATGGCTACACCTTC. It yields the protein CASSRQNQGSYGYTF.

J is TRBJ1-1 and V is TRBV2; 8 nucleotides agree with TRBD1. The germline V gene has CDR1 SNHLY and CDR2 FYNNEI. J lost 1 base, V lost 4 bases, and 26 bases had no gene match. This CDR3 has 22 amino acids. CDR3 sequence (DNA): TGTGCCAGCAGTGCGAGGGACAGGAGGTCCCACGTCGGGTACGTGGGGAACACTGAAGCTTTCTTT. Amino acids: CASSARDRRSHVGYVGNTEAFF.

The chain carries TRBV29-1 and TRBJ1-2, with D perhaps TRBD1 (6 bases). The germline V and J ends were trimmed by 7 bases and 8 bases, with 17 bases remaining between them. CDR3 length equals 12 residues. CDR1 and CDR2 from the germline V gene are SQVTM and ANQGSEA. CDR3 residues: CSAGTPQQGYTF. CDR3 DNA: TGCAGCGCCGGGACACCTCAGCAGGGCTACACCTTC.

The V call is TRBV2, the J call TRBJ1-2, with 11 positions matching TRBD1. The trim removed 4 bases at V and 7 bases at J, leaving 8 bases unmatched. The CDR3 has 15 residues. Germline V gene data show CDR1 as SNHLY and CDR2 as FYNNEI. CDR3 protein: CASSVYGQGAGGYTF. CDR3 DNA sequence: TGTGCCAGCAGTGTGTACGGACAGGGGGCGGGTGGCTACACCTTC.

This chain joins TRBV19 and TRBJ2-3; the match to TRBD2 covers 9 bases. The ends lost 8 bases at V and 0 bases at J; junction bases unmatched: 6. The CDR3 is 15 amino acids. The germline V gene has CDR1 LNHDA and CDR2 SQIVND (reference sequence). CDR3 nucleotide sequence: TGTGCCAGTCGCGCTAGCGGGGTGAGCACAGATACGCAGTATTTT. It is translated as CASRASGVSTDTQYF.

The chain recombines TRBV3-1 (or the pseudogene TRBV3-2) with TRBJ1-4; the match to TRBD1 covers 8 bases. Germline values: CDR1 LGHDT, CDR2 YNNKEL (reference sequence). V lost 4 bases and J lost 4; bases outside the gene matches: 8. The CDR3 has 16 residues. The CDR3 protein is CASSRGTGQVNEKLFF. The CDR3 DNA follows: TGTGCCAGCAGCCGAGGAACGGGACAGGTTAATGAAAAACTGTTTTTT.

The CDR3 loop reads CASSEFGTGAYEQYF. DNA for the CDR3: TGTGCCAGCAGTGAATTCGGGACAGGGGCCTACGAGCAGTACTTC. The J gene is TRBJ2-7, the V gene TRBV25-1, with 10 bases aligning to TRBD1. Germline V gene lookup returns CDR1 MGHDK and CDR2 SYGVNS. CDR3 length: 15 amino acids. V was clipped by 1 base and J by 2 bases; unmatched bases: 2.

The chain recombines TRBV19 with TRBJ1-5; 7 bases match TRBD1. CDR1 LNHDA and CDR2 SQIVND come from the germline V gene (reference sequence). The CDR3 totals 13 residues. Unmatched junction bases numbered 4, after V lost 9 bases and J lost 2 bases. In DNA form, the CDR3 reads TGTGCCAGCAGAGACAGGGGCAATCAGCCCCAGCATTTT. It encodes CASRDRGNQPQHF.

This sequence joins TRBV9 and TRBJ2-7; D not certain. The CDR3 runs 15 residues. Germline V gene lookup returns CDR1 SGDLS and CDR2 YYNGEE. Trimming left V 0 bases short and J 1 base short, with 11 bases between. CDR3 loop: CASSVGPLVSYEQYF. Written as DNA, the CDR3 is TGTGCCAGCAGCGTAGGCCCGCTAGTTTCCTACGAGCAGTACTTC. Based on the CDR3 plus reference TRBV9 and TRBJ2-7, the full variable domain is DSGVTQTPKHLITATGQRVTLRCSPRSGDLSVYWYQQSLDQGLQFLIQYYNGEERAKGNILERFSAQQFPDLHSELNLSSLELGDSALYFCASSVGPLVSYEQYFGPGTRLTVT.

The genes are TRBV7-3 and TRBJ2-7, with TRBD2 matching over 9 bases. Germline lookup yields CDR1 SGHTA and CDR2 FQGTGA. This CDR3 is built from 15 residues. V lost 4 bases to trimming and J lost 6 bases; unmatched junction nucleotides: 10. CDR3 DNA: TGTGCCAGCAGCTCTCAGGCCGGACTAGCGAGCGAGCAGTACTTC. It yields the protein CASSSQAGLASEQYF.

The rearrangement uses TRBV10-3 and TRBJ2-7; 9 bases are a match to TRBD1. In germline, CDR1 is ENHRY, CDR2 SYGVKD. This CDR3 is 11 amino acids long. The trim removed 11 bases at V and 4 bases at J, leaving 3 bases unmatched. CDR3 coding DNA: TGTGCCGCAGGACAGGGGTACGAGCAGTACTTC. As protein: CAAGQGYEQYF.

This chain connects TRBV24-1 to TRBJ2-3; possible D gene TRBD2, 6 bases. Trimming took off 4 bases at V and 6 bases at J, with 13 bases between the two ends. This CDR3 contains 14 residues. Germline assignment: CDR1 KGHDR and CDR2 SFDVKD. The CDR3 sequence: CATSEVGTGDTQYF. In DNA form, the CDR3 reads TGTGCCACCAGTGAGGTCGGGACTGGGGATACGCAGTATTTT.

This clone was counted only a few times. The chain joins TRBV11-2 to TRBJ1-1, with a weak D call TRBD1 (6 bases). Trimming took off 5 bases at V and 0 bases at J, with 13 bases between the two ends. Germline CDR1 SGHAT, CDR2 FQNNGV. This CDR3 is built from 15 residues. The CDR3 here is CASSPGQGMNTEAFF. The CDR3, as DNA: TGTGCCAGCAGCCCGGGACAAGGCATGAACACTGAAGCTTTCTTT.

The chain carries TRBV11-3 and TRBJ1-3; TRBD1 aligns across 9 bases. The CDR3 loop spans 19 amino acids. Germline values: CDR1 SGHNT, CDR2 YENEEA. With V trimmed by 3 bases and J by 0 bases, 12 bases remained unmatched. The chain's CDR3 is CASSFGTGRSTYSGNTIYF. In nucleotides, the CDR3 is TGTGCCAGCAGCTTTGGGACAGGGAGGTCTACTTACTCTGGAAACACCATATATTTT. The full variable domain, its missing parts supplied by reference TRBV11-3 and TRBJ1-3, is EAGVVQSPRYKIIEKKQPVAFWCNPISGHNTLYWYLQNLGQGPELLIRYENEEAVDDSQLPKDRFSAERLKGVDSTLKIQPAELGDSAVYLCASSFGTGRSTYSGNTIYFGEGSWLTVV.

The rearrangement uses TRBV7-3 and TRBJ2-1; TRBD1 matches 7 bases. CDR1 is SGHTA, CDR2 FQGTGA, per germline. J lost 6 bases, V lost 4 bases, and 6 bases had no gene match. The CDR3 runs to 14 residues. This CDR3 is CASSSRQGRNEQFF. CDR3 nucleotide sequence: TGTGCCAGCAGCTCACGACAGGGACGCAATGAGCAGTTCTTC.

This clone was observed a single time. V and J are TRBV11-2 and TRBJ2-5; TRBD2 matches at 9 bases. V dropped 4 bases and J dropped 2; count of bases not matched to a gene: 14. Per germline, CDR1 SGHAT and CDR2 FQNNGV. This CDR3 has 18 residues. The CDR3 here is CASSSSPGGGARQETQYF. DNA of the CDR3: TGTGCCAGCAGCTCTTCACCTGGCGGGGGGGCGAGGCAAGAGACCCAGTACTTC.

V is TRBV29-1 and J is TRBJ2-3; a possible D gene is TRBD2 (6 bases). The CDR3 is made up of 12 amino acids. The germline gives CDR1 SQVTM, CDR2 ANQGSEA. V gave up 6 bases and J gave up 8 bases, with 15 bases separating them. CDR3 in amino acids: CSVQQQGGTQYF. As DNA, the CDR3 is TGCAGCGTCCAACAGCAGGGAGGTACGCAGTATTTT.

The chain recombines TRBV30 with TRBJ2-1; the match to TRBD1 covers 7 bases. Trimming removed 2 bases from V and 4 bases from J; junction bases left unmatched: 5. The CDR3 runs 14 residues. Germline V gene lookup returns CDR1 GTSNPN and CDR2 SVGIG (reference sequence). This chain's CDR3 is CAWSWGQRYNEQFF. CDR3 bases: TGTGCCTGGAGTTGGGGACAGAGATACAATGAGCAGTTCTTC.